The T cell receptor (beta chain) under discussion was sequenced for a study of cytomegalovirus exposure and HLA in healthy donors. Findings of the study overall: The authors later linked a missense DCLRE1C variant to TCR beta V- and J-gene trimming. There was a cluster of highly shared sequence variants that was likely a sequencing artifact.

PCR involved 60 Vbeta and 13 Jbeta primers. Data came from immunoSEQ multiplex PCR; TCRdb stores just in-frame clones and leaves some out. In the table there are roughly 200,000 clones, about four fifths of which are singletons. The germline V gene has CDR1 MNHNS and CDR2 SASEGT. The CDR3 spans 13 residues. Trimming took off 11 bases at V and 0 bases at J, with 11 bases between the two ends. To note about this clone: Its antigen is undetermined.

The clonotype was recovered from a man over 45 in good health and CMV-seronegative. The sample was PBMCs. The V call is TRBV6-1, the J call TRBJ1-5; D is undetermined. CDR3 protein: CAVLPHSNQPQHF. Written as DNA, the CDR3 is TGTGCCGTTCTACCGCATAGCAATCAGCCCCAGCATTTT.